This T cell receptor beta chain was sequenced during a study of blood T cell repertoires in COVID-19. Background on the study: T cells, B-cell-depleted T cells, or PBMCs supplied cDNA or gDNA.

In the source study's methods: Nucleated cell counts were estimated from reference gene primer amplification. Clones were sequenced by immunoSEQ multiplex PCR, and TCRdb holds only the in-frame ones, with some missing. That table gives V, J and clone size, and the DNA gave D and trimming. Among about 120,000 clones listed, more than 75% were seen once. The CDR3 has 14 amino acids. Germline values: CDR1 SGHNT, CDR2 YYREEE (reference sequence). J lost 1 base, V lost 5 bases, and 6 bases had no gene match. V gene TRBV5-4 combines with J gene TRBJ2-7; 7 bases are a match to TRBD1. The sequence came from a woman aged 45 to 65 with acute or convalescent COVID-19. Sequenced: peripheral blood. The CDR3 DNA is TGTGCCAGCAGTGGACCGGGACAGTCCTACGAGCAGTACTTC. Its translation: CASSGPGQSYEQYF.